This is a list of T cell receptor beta chains from one sample in a study of T cells after yellow fever vaccination. TCRdb independently ran MiXCR on the 5' RACE reads; one entry per CDR3 protein. The sample holds hundreds of thousands of distinct CDR3 sequences; around a tenth are singletons and the top ten take roughly 18%. Sequenced material: PBMCs, taken on the day of the first yellow fever vaccination. All receptors come from a man aged 18 to 29 who received the YFV17D yellow fever vaccine. Each CDR3 is given with its conserved first and last residue. D genes are given only for firm matches. Expanded clones get a size class; other rows say once, few or many, or leave the size out.

abundance	d_gene	j_gene	v_gene	CDR3aa	CDR3nt
many	TRBD2	TRBJ2-3	TRBV5-1	CASSSPAGDTQYF	TGCGCCAGCAGCTCCCCAGCGGGGGATACGCAGTATTTT
many	.	TRBJ2-1	TRBV6-1	CASSSGPQTYNEQFF	TGTGCCAGCAGCTCCGGGCCCCAGACCTACAATGAGCAGTTCTTC
.	TRBD2	TRBJ2-2	TRBV7-8	CASRIIGLAYTGELFF	TGTGCCAGTCGGATAATCGGACTAGCTTATACCGGGGAGCTGTTTTTT
.	.	TRBJ2-3	TRBV6-2/TRBV6-3	CASSIDVSTDTQYF	TGTGCCAGCAGTATCGACGTTAGCACAGATACGCAGTATTTT
.	.	TRBJ1-5	TRBV6-5	CASSAGGGNQPQHF	TGTGCCAGCAGCGCCGGGGGGGGCAATCAGCCCCAGCATTTT
.	.	TRBJ1-6	TRBV6-2/TRBV6-3	CASSYLGNSPLHF	TGTGCCAGCAGTTATCTGGGAAATTCACCCCTCCACTTT
.	.	TRBJ2-5	TRBV30	CAWSASILQETQYF	TGTGCCTGGAGTGCCTCGATCCTACAAGAGACCCAGTACTTC
few	.	TRBJ1-3	TRBV5-1	CASRSTGTSGNTIYF	TGCGCCAGCAGATCCACCGGGACATCCGGAAACACCATATATTTT
.	TRBD1	TRBJ1-1	TRBV12-3/TRBV12-4	CASRPDRVNTEAFF	TGTGCCAGCAGGCCTGACAGGGTGAACACTGAAGCTTTCTTT
few	TRBD1	TRBJ1-2	TRBV11-2	CASSLDSGTGPYGYTF	TGTGCCAGCAGCTTAGATTCCGGGACAGGGCCCTATGGCTACACCTTC
few	.	TRBJ2-3	TRBV3-1	CASSQLVLRTDTQYF	TGTGCCAGCAGCCAACTCGTCCTACGCACAGATACGCAGTATTTT
few	.	TRBJ1-1	TRBV7-9	CASSLGDLGTEAFF	TGTGCCAGCAGCTTAGGGGACCTAGGCACTGAAGCTTTCTTT
.	.	TRBJ2-1	TRBV29-1	CSVERVAANEQFF	TGCAGCGTTGAAAGAGTTGCGGCCAATGAGCAGTTCTTC
few	.	TRBJ2-3	TRBV5-6	CASSLRASTDTQYF	TGTGCCAGCAGCTTGAGGGCTTCCACAGATACGCAGTATTTT
few	TRBD2	TRBJ2-1	TRBV4-3	CASSQDLAGPYNEQFF	TGCGCCAGCAGCCAAGATCTAGCGGGGCCCTACAATGAGCAGTTCTTC
.	.	TRBJ1-2	TRBV5-4	CASSLLGRSSYTF	TGTGCCAGCAGCTTGTTGGGCAGATCAAGTTACACCTTC
.	TRBD1	TRBJ2-2	TRBV6-5	CASSYSEVRGPRELFF	TGTGCCAGCAGTTACTCCGAGGTTAGGGGGCCAAGGGAGCTGTTTTTT
.	.	TRBJ2-7	TRBV27	CASSGRPTDYEQYF	TGTGCCAGCAGTGGCAGACCGACAGATTACGAGCAGTACTTC
.	TRBD2	TRBJ2-7	TRBV9	CASSTASGGADEQYF	TGTGCCAGCAGCACCGCTAGCGGGGGGGCGGACGAGCAGTACTTC
few	.	TRBJ2-1	TRBV11-2	CASSLGSHGYNEQFF	TGTGCCAGCAGCCTCGGGAGTCACGGCTACAATGAGCAGTTCTTC
few	TRBD2	TRBJ2-3	TRBV12-3/TRBV12-4	CASSPPGLAGGTTDTQYF	TGTGCCAGCAGTCCTCCGGGACTAGCGGGGGGGACCACAGATACGCAGTATTTT
few	TRBD1	TRBJ1-4	TRBV6-1	CASRGQGTNEKLFF	TGTGCCAGCCGGGGACAGGGAACTAATGAAAAACTGTTTTTT